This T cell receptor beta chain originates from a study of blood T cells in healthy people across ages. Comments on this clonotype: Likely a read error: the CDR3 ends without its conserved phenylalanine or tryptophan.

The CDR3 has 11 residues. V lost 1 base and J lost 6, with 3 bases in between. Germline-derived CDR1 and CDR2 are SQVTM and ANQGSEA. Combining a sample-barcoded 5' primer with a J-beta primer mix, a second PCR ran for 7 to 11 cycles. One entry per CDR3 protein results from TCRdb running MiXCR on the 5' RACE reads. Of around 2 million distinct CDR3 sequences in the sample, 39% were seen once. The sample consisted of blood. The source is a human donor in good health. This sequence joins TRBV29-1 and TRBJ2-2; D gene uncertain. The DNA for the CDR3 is TGCAGCGTTGAAGGGTCCGGGGAGCTGTTTTTA. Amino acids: CSVEGSGELFL.